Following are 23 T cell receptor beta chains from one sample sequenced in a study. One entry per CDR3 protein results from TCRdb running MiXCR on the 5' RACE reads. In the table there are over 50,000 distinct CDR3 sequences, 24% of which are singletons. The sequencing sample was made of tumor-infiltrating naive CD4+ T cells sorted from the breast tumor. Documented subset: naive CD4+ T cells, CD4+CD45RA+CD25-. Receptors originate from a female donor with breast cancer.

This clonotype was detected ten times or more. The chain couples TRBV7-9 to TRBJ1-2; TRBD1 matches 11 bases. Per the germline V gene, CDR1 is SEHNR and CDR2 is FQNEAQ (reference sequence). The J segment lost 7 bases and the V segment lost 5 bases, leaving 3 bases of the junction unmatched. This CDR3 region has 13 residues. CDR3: CASSRTGGTGYTF. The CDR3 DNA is TGTGCCAGCAGCCGGACAGGGGGCACTGGCTACACCTTC.

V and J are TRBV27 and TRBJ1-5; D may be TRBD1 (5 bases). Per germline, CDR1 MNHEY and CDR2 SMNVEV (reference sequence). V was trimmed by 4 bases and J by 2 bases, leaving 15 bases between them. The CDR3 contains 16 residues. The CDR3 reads CASSSRAVMGNQPQHF. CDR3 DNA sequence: TGTGCCAGCAGTTCCAGGGCTGTGATGGGCAATCAGCCCCAGCATTTT.

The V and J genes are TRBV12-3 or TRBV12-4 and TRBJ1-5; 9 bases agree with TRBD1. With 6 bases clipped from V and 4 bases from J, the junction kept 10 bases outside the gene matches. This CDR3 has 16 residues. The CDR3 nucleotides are TGTGCCAGCAGCTTCTCCCCCGGGACAGGGAATCAGCCCCAGCATTTT. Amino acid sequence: CASSFSPGTGNQPQHF.

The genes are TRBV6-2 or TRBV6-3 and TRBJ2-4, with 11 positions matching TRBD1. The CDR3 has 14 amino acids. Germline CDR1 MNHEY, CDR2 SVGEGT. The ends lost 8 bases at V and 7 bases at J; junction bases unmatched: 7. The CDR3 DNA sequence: TGTGCCAGCGGCACGCGGGACAGGGGGAACATTCAGTACTTC. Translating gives CASGTRDRGNIQYF.

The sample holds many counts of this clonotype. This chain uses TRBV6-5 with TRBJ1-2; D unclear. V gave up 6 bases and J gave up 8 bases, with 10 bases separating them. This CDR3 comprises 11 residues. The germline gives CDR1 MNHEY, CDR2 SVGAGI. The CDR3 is CASRDLGGYTF. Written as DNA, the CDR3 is TGTGCCAGCAGGGATCTAGGCGGCTACACCTTC.

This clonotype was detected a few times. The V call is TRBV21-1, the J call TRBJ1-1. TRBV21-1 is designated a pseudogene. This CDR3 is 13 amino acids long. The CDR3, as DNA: TGTGCCAGCAGCAAACTAGGCAGAACTGAAGCTTTCTTT. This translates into CASSKLGRTEAFF.

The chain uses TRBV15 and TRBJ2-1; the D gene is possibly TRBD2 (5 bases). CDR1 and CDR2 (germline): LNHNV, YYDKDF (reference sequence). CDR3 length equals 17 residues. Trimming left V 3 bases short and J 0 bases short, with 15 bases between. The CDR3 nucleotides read TGTGCCACCAGCAGCAAGGGAGTGAGAAGCTCCTACAATGAGCAGTTCTTC. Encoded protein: CATSSKGVRSSYNEQFF.

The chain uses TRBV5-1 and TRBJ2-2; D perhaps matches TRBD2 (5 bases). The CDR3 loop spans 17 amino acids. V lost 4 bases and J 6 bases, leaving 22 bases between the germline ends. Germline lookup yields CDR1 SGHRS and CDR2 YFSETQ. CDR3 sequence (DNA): TGCGCCAGCAGCCCGGGTGATCGGGCTAGCTGGTCCGGGGAGCTGTTTTTT. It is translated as CASSPGDRASWSGELFF.

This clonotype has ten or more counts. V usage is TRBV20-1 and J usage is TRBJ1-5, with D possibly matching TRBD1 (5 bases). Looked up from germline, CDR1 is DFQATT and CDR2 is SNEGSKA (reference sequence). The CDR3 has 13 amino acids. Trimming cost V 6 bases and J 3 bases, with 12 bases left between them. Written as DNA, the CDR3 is TGCAGTGCCCTCTGGGGGTACAATCAGCCCCAGCATTTT. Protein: CSALWGYNQPQHF.

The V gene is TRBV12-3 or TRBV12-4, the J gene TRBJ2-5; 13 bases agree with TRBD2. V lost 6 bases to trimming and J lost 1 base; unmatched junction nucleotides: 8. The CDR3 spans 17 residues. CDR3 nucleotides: TGTGCCAGCAGCGGACTAGCGGGAGCGGTAGGCCAAGAGACCCAGTACTTC. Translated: CASSGLAGAVGQETQYF.

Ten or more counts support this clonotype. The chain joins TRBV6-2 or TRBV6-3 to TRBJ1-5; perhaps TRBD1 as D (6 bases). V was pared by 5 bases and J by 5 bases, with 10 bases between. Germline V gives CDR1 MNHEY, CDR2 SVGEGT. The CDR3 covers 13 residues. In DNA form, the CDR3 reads TGTGCCAGCAGTGTCACAGGGTATCAGCCCCAGCATTTT. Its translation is CASSVTGYQPQHF.

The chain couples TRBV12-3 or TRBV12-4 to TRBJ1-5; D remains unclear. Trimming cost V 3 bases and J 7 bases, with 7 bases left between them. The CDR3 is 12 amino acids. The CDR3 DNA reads TGTGCCAGCAGTTTTGGGCAGCAGCCCCAGCATTTT. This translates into CASSFGQQPQHF.

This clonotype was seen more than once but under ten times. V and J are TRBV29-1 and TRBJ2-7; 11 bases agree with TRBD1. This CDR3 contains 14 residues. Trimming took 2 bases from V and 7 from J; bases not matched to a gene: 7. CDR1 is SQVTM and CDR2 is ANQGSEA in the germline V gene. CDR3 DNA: TGCAGCGTTGAATCCGGACAGGGGGCGCGGGAGCAGTACTTC. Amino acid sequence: CSVESGQGAREQYF.

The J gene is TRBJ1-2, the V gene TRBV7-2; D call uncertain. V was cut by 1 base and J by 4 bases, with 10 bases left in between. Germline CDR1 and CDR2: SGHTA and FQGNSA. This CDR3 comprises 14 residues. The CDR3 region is CASSLDEGGYGYTF. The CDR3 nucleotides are TGTGCCAGCAGCTTAGACGAAGGTGGCTATGGCTACACCTTC. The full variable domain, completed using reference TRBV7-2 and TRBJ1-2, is GAGVSQSPSNKVTEKGKDVELRCDPISGHTALYWYRQSLGQGLEFLIYFQGNSAPDKSGLPSDRFSAERTGGSVSTLTIQRTQQEDSAVYLCASSLDEGGYGYTFGSGTRLTVV.

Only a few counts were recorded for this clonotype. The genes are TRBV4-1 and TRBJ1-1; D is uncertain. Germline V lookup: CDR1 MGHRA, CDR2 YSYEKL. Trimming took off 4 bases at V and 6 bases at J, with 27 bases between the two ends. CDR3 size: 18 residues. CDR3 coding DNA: TGCGCCAGCAGCCCCCGGGAGCGGGCCGCAAACTACAACGCTGAAGCTTTCTTT. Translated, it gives CASSPRERAANYNAEAFF.

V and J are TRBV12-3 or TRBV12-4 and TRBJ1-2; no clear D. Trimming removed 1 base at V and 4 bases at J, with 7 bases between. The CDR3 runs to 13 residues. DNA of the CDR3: TGTGCCAGCAGTTTAGGGCAGCCCTATGGCTACACCTTC. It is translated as CASSLGQPYGYTF.

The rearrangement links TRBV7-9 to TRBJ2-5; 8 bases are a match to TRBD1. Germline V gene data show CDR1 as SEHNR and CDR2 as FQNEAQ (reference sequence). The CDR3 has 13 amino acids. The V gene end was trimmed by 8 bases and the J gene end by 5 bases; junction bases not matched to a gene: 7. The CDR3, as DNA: TGTGCCAGCTACGACAGGGGACAGGAGACCCAGTACTTC. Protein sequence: CASYDRGQETQYF.

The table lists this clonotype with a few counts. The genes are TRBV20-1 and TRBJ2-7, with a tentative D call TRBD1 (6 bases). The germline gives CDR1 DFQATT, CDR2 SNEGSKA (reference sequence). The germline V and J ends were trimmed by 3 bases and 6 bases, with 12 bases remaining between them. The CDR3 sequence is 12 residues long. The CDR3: CSASDTGREQYF. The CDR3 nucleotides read TGCAGTGCTAGCGATACAGGGCGCGAGCAGTACTTC.

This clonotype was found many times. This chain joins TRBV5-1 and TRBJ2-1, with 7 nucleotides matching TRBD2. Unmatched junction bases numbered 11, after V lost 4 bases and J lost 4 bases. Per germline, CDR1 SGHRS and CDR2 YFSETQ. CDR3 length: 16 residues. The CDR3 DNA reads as TGCGCCAGCAGCCCGGCGGAAGGGAGGGAGTACAATGAGCAGTTCTTC. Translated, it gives CASSPAEGREYNEQFF.

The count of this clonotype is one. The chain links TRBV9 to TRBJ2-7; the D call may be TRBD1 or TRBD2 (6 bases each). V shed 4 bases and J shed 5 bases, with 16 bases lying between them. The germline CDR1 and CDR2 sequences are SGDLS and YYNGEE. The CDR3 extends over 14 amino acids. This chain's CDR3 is CASSLDWGADEQYF. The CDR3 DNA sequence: TGTGCCAGCAGCTTAGACTGGGGGGCAGACGAGCAGTACTTC.

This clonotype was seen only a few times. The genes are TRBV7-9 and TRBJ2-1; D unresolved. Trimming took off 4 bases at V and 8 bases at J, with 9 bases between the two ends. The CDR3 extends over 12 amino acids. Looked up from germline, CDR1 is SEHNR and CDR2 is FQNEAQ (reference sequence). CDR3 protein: CASSYGWDEQFF. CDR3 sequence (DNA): TGTGCCAGCAGCTACGGGTGGGATGAGCAGTTCTTC.

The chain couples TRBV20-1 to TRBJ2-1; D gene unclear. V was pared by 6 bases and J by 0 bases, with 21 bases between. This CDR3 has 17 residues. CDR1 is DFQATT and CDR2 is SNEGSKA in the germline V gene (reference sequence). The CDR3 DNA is TGCAGTGCCCCCCCCTACTCCGACTTTCTCTCCTACAATGAGCAGTTCTTC. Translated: CSAPPYSDFLSYNEQFF.

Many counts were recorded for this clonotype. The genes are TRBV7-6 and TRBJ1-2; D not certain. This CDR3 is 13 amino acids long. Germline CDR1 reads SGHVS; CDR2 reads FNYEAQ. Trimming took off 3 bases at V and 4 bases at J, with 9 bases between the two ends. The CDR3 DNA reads TGTGCCAGCAGCTTTAAAGAAGGCTATGGCTACACCTTC. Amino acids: CASSFKEGYGYTF.